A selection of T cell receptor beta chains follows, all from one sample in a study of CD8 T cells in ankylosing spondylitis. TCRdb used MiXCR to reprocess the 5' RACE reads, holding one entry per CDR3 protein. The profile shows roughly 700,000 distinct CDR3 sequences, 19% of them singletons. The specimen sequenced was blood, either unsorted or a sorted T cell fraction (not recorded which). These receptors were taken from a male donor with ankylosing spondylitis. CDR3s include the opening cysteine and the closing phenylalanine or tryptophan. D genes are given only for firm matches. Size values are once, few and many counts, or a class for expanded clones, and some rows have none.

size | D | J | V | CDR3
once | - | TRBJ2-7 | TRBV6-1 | CASSKGTLLSYEQYF
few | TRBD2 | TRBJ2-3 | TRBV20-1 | CSARGRGVGTDTQYF
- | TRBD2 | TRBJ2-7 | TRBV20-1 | CSARDLLAGYEQYF
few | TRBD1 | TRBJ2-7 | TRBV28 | CASSSSQGWEQYF
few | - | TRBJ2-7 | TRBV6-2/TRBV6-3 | CASSYEGGTYEQYF
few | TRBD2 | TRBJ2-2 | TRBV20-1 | CSALPPGRGNTGELFF
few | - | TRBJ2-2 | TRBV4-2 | CASSQITGRGSNTGELFF
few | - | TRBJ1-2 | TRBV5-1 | CASSLNLRDPSYGYTF
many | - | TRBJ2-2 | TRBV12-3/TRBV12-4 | CASSLAETGELFF
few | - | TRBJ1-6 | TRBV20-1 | CSVPGSSYNSPLHF
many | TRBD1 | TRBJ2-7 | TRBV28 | CASSPPQVHRGYYEQYF
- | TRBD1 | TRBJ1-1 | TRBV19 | CASSPTDRGGTGAEAFF
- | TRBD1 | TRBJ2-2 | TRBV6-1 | CASRQGWNTGELFF
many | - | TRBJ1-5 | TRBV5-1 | CASSEKLQPQHF
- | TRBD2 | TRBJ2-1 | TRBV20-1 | CSARTSGRYEQFF
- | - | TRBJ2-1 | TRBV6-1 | CASGRGADLSYNEQFF
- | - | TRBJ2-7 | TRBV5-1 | CASSLGTARTKLAYEQYF
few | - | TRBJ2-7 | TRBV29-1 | CSVTIRGTNYEQYF
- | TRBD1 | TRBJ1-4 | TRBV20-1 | CSAKQGADAEKLFF
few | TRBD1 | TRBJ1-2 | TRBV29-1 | CSVESEGGGYGYTF
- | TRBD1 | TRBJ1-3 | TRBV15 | CATSRAPGTGSGNTIYF
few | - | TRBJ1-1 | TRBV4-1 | CASSQGGGGGTEAFF
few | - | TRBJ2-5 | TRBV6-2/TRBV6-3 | CASSTTLVETQYF
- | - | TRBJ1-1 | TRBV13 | CASSLGGEVRDTEAFF
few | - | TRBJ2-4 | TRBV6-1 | CASSRPGSRWDKNIQYF
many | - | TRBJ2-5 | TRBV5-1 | CASSAQETQYF
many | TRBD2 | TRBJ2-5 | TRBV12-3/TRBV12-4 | CASSPRTRRGETQYF
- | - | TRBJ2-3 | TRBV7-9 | CASSPQAGIITDTQYF
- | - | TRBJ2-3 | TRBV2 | CASSEIVGGTDTQYF
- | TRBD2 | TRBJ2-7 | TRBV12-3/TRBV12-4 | CASSPTSGTPYEQYF
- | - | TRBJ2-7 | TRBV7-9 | CASSLGGNDDEQYF
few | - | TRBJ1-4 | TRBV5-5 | CASSPSGTDEKLFF
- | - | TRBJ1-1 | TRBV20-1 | CSATGIGGDTEAFF
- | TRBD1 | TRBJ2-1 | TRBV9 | CASSWRGQGNWNEQFF
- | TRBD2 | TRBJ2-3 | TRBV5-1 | CASSLGTGGPDTQYF
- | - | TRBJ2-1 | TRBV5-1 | CASSFLGRSEQFF
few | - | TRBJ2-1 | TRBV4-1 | CASSQLLGVHEQFF
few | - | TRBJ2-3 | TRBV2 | CASSVGSVADTQYF
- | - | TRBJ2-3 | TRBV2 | CASSGRTVTDTQYF
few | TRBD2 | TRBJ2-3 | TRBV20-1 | CSARRGLAEDTQYF
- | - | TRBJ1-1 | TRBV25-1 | CASRMTENTEAFF
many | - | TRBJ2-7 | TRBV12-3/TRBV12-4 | CASSLAGGAYEQYF
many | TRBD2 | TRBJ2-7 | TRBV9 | CASSISGEGYYEQYF
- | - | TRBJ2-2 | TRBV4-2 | CASSQDLAGGNTGELFF
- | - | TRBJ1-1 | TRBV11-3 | CASSPDLRGLNTEAFF
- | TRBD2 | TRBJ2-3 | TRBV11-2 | CASRRGPSGRARTDTQYF
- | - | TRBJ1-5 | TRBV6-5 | CASSYSPGDSNQPQHF
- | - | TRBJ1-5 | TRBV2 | CASSEEGLGNQPQHF
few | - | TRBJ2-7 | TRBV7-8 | CASSLEGLLASYEQYF
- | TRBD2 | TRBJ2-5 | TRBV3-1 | CASSQDGALAGGIETQYF
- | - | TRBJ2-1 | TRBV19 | CASSIDISSGEYNEQFF